The TCR beta chain under discussion was sequenced for a study of blood T cells in healthy people across ages. Trimming shortened V by 4 bases and J by 2 bases, and 13 bases separated the two germline ends. The CDR3 has 14 residues. Germline lookup yields CDR1 SGHRS and CDR2 YFSETQ. The use of a sample-barcoded 5' primer and a J-beta primer mix characterized a second PCR of 7 to 11 cycles. MiXCR, run by TCRdb on the 5' RACE reads, gives a single entry per CDR3 protein. The sample consists of about 970,000 distinct CDR3 sequences, approximately 50% of them appearing once. The chain employs TRBV5-1 and TRBJ2-7; D may match TRBD1 or TRBD2 (5 bases each). This receptor was obtained from a woman aged 55 to 70 in good health. Sequenced input: blood. Here the CDR3 DNA reads TGCGCCAGCAGCGGCCGTTTGGGGGCCTACGAGCAGTACTTC. This codes for CASSGRLGAYEQYF. Together with reference TRBV5-1 and TRBJ2-7, the CDR3 gives the full variable domain: KAGVTQTPRYLIKTRGQQVTLSCSPISGHRSVSWYQQTPGQGLQFLFEYFSETQRNKGNFPGRFSGRQFSNSRSEMNVSTLELGDSALYLCASSGRLGAYEQYFGPGTRLTVT.